The 10 T cell receptor beta chains listed next were all sequenced from one sample in a study of T cells in Graves' hyperthyroidism and ophthalmopathy. Amplification yielded TCR beta CDR3 regions, with RNA transcripts as the source. Researchers ran a first-round RT-PCR on the TCR CDR3 using the HTBI primer set. MiXCR, applied by TCRdb to the multiplex PCR reads, yields one record per CDR3 protein. The sample records under 300,000 distinct CDR3 sequences, approximately 14% being singletons. Sequenced input: blood. The receptors were sampled from a middle-aged woman with Graves' hyperthyroidism that later progressed to Graves' ophthalmopathy.

This clonotype was detected many times. This rearrangement joins TRBV2 to TRBJ2-3, with 9 bases fitting TRBD1. The germline CDR1 and CDR2 sequences are SNHLY and FYNNEI. This CDR3 is built from 15 residues. Trimming removed 7 bases from V and 3 bases from J; junction bases left unmatched: 8. Here the CDR3 DNA reads TGTGCCAGCATGAAACAGGGGGCTAGGACAGATACGCAGTATTTT. This translates into CASMKQGARTDTQYF.

This clonotype occurred many times. V and J are TRBV12-3 or TRBV12-4 and TRBJ2-1; perhaps TRBD2 as D (6 bases). The CDR3 length is 15 residues. The V gene lost 5 bases and the J gene lost 3 bases, with 14 bases spanning the gap. The CDR3 protein is CASSTRDSRYNEQFF. The CDR3 DNA reads as TGTGCCAGCAGTACCCGGGACTCACGCTACAATGAGCAGTTCTTC.

The chain uses TRBV27 and TRBJ2-2; 13 nucleotides agree with TRBD2. J lost 5 bases, V lost 4 bases, and 7 bases had no gene match. Germline V CDR1 and CDR2: MNHEY, SMNVEV (reference sequence). CDR3 length equals 17 residues. The CDR3 DNA reads TGTGCCAGCAGTTCACTTGGACTAGCGGGAGTGACCGGGGAGCTGTTTTTT. The encoded protein is CASSSLGLAGVTGELFF.

The chain uses TRBV12-3 or TRBV12-4 and TRBJ2-3; 16 bases agree with TRBD2. With V trimmed by 6 bases and J by 2 bases, 8 bases remained unmatched. The length of the CDR3 is 18 residues. The CDR3 DNA reads as TGTGCCAGCAGCCGGGGACTAGCGGGAGGGCCCTCCACAGATACGCAGTATTTT. The encoded protein is CASSRGLAGGPSTDTQYF.

At least ten counts were recorded for this clonotype. The V gene is TRBV7-9, the J gene TRBJ1-2; D remains unclear. V was cut by 2 bases and J by 7 bases, with 11 bases left in between. The CDR3 is 13 residues long. Germline V lookup: CDR1 SEHNR, CDR2 FQNEAQ (reference sequence). CDR3 coding DNA: TGTGCCAGCAGCTTAATCGAGGAGGGTGGCTACACCTTC. Translation: CASSLIEEGGYTF.

This clonotype has a handful of counts. The chain couples TRBV6-5 to TRBJ2-7; D ambiguous. Trimming removed 4 bases from V and 5 bases from J, with 6 bases in between. The CDR3 is 11 residues long. Germline CDR1 and CDR2: MNHEY and SVGAGI. Here the CDR3 DNA reads TGTGCCAGCAGTTTCTTCCACGAGCAGTACTTC. Translated: CASSFFHEQYF.

This clonotype was observed at least ten times. This chain links TRBV5-1 with TRBJ2-2, with unresolved D. V lost 0 bases to trimming and J lost 5 bases, with 5 bases between them. Germline V gene sequence: CDR1 SGHRS, CDR2 YFSETQ. This CDR3 is built from 13 residues. DNA for the CDR3: TGCGCCAGCAGCTTGGCAGGAACCGGGGAGCTGTTTTTT. This codes for CASSLAGTGELFF.

The chain employs TRBV30 and TRBJ2-1; perhaps D is TRBD1 or TRBD2 (5 bases each). V lost 2 bases to trimming and J lost 2 bases, with 10 bases between them. Germline assignment: CDR1 GTSNPN and CDR2 SVGIG (reference sequence). The CDR3 has 14 residues. For the CDR3, the DNA is TGTGCCTGGAGTAAGGTGGGGGCCTACAATGAGCAGTTCTTC. It specifies CAWSKVGAYNEQFF.

This clonotype appeared many times. The V call is TRBV13, the J call TRBJ2-7, with D possibly TRBD2 on 7 matching bases. Trimming shortened V by 6 bases and J by 0 bases, and 9 bases separated the two germline ends. The V gene's germline CDR1 is PRHDT and CDR2 FYEKMQ (reference sequence). The CDR3 loop spans 13 amino acids. The DNA of the CDR3 is TGTGCCAGCAGTGCGGGGGCCTCCTACGAGCAGTACTTC. Protein: CASSAGASYEQYF.

This clonotype was detected ten times or more. The chain's CDR3 is CASGYGRAPQHF. Written as DNA, the CDR3 is TGTGCCAGCGGTTACGGCCGGGCGCCCCAGCATTTT. The chain couples TRBV12-3 or TRBV12-4 to TRBJ1-5; D unclear. Trimming stripped 8 bases from V and 9 bases from J, with 14 bases between. This CDR3 contains 12 residues.